What follows describes a single T cell receptor beta chain. These data come from a study of technical replicates of blood from a few donors. The repertoire was sequenced with immunoSEQ multiplex PCR; TCRdb's copy has only in-frame clones and lacks some. Of under 85,000 clones in the sample, roughly 92% were seen once. The CDR3 contains 12 residues. Trimming took 4 bases from V and 2 from J, leaving 5 bases between them. Per the germline V gene, CDR1 is SGHDN and CDR2 is FVKESK. The sequence came from a human donor in good health. The chain joins TRBV14 to TRBJ1-1; D not resolved. The sample was T cells isolated from PBMCs. CDR3 amino acids: CASSPHNTEAFF. The CDR3 bases are TGTGCCAGCAGCCCACACAACACTGAAGCTTTCTTT. Using reference TRBV14 and TRBJ1-1 for the parts outside the CDR3, the full variable domain is EAGVTQFPSHSVIEKGQTVTLRCDPISGHDNLYWYRRVMGKEIKFLLHFVKESKQDESGMPNNRFLAERTGGTYSTLKVQPAELEDSGVYFCASSPHNTEAFFGQGTRLTVV.